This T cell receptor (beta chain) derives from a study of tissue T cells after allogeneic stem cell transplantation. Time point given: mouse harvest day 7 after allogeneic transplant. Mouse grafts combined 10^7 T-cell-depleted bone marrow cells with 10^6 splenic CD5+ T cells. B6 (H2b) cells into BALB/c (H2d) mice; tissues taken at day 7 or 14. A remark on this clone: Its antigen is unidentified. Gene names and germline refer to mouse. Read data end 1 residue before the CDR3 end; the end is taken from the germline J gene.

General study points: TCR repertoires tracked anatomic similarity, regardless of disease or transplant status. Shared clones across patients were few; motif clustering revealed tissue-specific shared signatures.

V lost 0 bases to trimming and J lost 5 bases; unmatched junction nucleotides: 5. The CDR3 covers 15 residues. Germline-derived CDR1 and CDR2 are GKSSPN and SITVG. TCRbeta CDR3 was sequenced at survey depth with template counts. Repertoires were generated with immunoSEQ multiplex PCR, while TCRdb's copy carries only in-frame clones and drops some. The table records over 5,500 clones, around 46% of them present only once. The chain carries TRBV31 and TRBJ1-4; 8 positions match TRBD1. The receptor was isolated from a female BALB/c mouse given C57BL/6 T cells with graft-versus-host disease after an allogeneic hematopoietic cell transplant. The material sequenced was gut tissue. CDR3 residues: CAWSLRQGRNERLFF. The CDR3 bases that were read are TGTGCCTGGAGTCTAAGACAGGGGAGAAACGAAAGATTATTT.